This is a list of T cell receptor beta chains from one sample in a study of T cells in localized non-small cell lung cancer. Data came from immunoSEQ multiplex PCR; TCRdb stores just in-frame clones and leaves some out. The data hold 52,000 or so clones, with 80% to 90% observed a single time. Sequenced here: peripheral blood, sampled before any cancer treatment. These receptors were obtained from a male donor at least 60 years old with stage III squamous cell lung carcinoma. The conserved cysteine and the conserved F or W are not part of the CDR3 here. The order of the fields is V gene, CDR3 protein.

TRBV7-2	ASESPGGAWNIQY
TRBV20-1	SARDLDEQY
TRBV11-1	ASAPENRAAQF
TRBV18	ASSQSGPNEQF
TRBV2	ASSEAMTVNIQY
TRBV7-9	ASSLGGVGQPQH
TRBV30	AWRQASGNTIY
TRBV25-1	ASSDGRGGDSFKY
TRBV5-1	ASSPVPGQGLGGKQY
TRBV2	ASRGRRGADQPQH
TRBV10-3	AIQGGAGYTGELF
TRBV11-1	ASSDRPDTEAF
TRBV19	ASRADKRNTEAF
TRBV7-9	ASSSDRGHLYEQY
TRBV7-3	ASRQSGTSGSGEQF
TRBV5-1	ASRLGLIVSSTDTQY
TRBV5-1	ASSPAAAGANVLT
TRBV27	ASTDGFNTEAF
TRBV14	ASSPGQGSRGYGYT
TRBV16	ASSQSTLGAIGYEQY
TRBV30	AWSGRTGGQPQH
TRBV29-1	SVEDLAGGGYEQF
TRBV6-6	ASSTRGRFDQPQH
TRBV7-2	ASSFSQGGMKGNTEAF
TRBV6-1	ATRTGSYNEQF
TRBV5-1	ASSLIGGGNLETQY
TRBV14	ARSDFLAGGPKDTQY
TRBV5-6	ASSLTTGPNEKLF
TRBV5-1	ASQPGTGPETQY
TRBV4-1	ASSPRGDWSYEQY
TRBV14	ASSLTIGTGYSYEQY